A selection of T cell receptor beta chains follows, all from one sample in a study of blood T cell repertoires in COVID-19. Sequenced by immunoSEQ multiplex PCR; TCRdb stores in-frame clones only, minus some. The profile covers tens of thousands of clones, with more than 75% appearing a single time and under 20% taken by the ten largest. Material: peripheral blood. Receptors originate from a woman of 80 years or more with acute or convalescent COVID-19. Each CDR3 is given with its conserved first and last residue. Each record gives: CDR3 protein, CDR3 DNA, clone size, J gene, D gene, V gene. A D gene is named only where the DNA matches it firmly. Size is omitted from some rows. Given values are once, few, many or a class for expanded clones.

CDR3 protein: CASSSRRGGSNEKLFF
CDR3 DNA: TGTGCCAGCAGCTCGCGCCGGGGGGGTTCTAATGAAAAACTGTTTTTT
clone size: NA
J gene: TRBJ1-4
D gene: NA
V gene: TRBV5-6

CDR3 protein: CASSLDWTVTYEQYF
CDR3 DNA: TGCGCCAGCAGCTTGGATTGGACAGTTACCTACGAGCAGTACTTC
clone size: NA
J gene: TRBJ2-7
D gene: NA
V gene: TRBV5-1

CDR3 protein: CASSRQVNQPQHF
CDR3 DNA: TGTGCCAGCAGCAGACAGGTCAATCAGCCCCAGCATTTT
clone size: NA
J gene: TRBJ1-5
D gene: NA
V gene: TRBV6-6

CDR3 protein: CASSEARVADTQYF
CDR3 DNA: TGTGCCAGCAGTGAAGCGAGAGTCGCAGATACGCAGTATTTT
clone size: NA
J gene: TRBJ2-3
D gene: NA
V gene: TRBV2

CDR3 protein: CASSFSSGSYNEQFF
CDR3 DNA: TGTGCCAGCAGCTTCTCTAGCGGCTCCTACAATGAGCAGTTCTTC
clone size: NA
J gene: TRBJ2-1
D gene: TRBD2
V gene: TRBV11-2

CDR3 protein: CASSGRNYGYTF
CDR3 DNA: TGTGCCAGCTCCGGGAGGAACTATGGCTACACCTTC
clone size: NA
J gene: TRBJ1-2
D gene: NA
V gene: TRBV6-5

CDR3 protein: CASKVAGGNKDEQYF
CDR3 DNA: TGTGCCAGTAAAGTAGCGGGAGGGAATAAAGACGAGCAGTACTTC
clone size: once
J gene: TRBJ2-7
D gene: TRBD2
V gene: TRBV19

CDR3 protein: CASSILADGGGYTF
CDR3 DNA: TGTGCCAGTAGTATTCTGGCGGATGGTGGCGGCTACACCTTC
clone size: NA
J gene: TRBJ1-2
D gene: NA
V gene: TRBV19

CDR3 protein: CASKGPGTDAIWEKLFF
CDR3 DNA: TGTGCCAGCAAGGGGCCAGGGACAGACGCCATTTGGGAAAAACTGTTTTTT
clone size: NA
J gene: TRBJ1-4
D gene: TRBD1
V gene: TRBV27

CDR3 protein: CASTLLQGAGTEAFF
CDR3 DNA: TGTGCCAGCACCCTTTTGCAGGGGGCAGGAACTGAAGCTTTCTTT
clone size: NA
J gene: TRBJ1-1
D gene: TRBD1
V gene: TRBV6-6

CDR3 protein: CASSQTGTGNTEAFF
CDR3 DNA: TGTGCCAGCAGCCAAACCGGGACTGGCAACACTGAAGCTTTCTTT
clone size: once
J gene: TRBJ1-1
D gene: NA
V gene: TRBV3-1/TRBV3-2

CDR3 protein: CASSVTSGVNTGELFF
CDR3 DNA: TGTGCCAGTAGTGTGACTAGCGGGGTGAACACCGGGGAGCTGTTTTTT
clone size: NA
J gene: TRBJ2-2
D gene: TRBD2
V gene: TRBV19

CDR3 protein: CASSLAGENTEAFF
CDR3 DNA: TGTGCCAGCAGCTTGGCCGGGGAGAACACTGAAGCTTTCTTT
clone size: NA
J gene: TRBJ1-1
D gene: NA
V gene: TRBV5-4

CDR3 protein: CASSRGGQGPLGYGYTF
CDR3 DNA: TGTGCCAGCAGCCGGGGGGGACAGGGCCCCTTAGGGTATGGCTACACCTTC
clone size: NA
J gene: TRBJ1-2
D gene: TRBD1
V gene: TRBV5-4

CDR3 protein: CASSLTNSPQETQYF
CDR3 DNA: TGCGCCAGCAGCCTAACCAACAGTCCACAAGAGACCCAGTACTTC
clone size: NA
J gene: TRBJ2-5
D gene: NA
V gene: TRBV5-1

CDR3 protein: CAYPMPHSNQPQHF
CDR3 DNA: TGTGCTTACCCCATGCCACATAGCAATCAGCCCCAGCATTTT
clone size: NA
J gene: TRBJ1-5
D gene: NA
V gene: TRBV7-2

CDR3 protein: CASSETTTGELFF
CDR3 DNA: TGTGCCAGCAGTGAGACTACCACCGGGGAGCTGTTTTTT
clone size: medium-sized
J gene: TRBJ2-2
D gene: NA
V gene: TRBV2

CDR3 protein: CASSNPTGRRETQYF
CDR3 DNA: TGTGCCAGCAGCAACCCGACAGGGCGTCGGGAGACCCAGTACTTC
clone size: NA
J gene: TRBJ2-5
D gene: TRBD1
V gene: TRBV7-9

CDR3 protein: CASSSPQGAREQYF
CDR3 DNA: TGTGCCAGCAGTTCTCCTCAGGGGGCGCGAGAGCAGTACTTC
clone size: NA
J gene: TRBJ2-7
D gene: TRBD1
V gene: TRBV6-5

CDR3 protein: CASSSESYTEAFF
CDR3 DNA: TGTGCCAGCAGTTCCGAGTCCTACACTGAAGCTTTCTTT
clone size: NA
J gene: TRBJ1-1
D gene: NA
V gene: TRBV27

CDR3 protein: CASTLVGSSYNSPLHF
CDR3 DNA: TGTGCCAGCACCCTGGTGGGGAGCTCCTATAATTCACCCCTCCACTTT
clone size: NA
J gene: TRBJ1-6
D gene: NA
V gene: TRBV5-5

CDR3 protein: CASITSTDTQYF
CDR3 DNA: TGTGCCAGCATAACTAGCACAGATACGCAGTATTTT
clone size: NA
J gene: TRBJ2-3
D gene: NA
V gene: TRBV6-5

CDR3 protein: CASTAGPYNEQFF
CDR3 DNA: TGTGCCAGCACCGCGGGACCCTACAATGAGCAGTTCTTC
clone size: NA
J gene: TRBJ2-1
D gene: NA
V gene: TRBV2

CDR3 protein: CASSHRGINQPQHF
CDR3 DNA: TGTGCCAGCAGCCACAGGGGGATCAATCAGCCCCAGCATTTT
clone size: NA
J gene: TRBJ1-5
D gene: TRBD1
V gene: TRBV3-1/TRBV3-2

CDR3 protein: CASSPRRQGLGNTQYF
CDR3 DNA: TGTGCCAGCAGCCCAAGGAGACAGGGCCTCGGAAATACGCAGTATTTT
clone size: NA
J gene: TRBJ2-3
D gene: TRBD1
V gene: TRBV3-1/TRBV3-2

CDR3 protein: CASSSSQGANTEAFF
CDR3 DNA: TGCGCCAGCAGCTCGTCACAGGGGGCGAACACTGAAGCTTTCTTT
clone size: NA
J gene: TRBJ1-1
D gene: TRBD1
V gene: TRBV5-1

CDR3 protein: CASSVAIENTIYF
CDR3 DNA: TGTGCCAGCAGCGTAGCGATAGAAAACACCATATATTTT
clone size: NA
J gene: TRBJ1-3
D gene: NA
V gene: TRBV9

CDR3 protein: CASSFLTSGYNEQFF
CDR3 DNA: TGTGCCAGCAGCTTTTTGACTAGCGGGTACAATGAGCAGTTCTTC
clone size: once
J gene: TRBJ2-1
D gene: TRBD2
V gene: TRBV7-6

CDR3 protein: CASSLQGMDYGYTF
CDR3 DNA: TGTGCCAGCAGCCTCCAGGGGATGGACTATGGCTACACCTTC
clone size: NA
J gene: TRBJ1-2
D gene: NA
V gene: TRBV5-4

CDR3 protein: CASSYIQGGSGNTIYF
CDR3 DNA: TGTGCCAGCAGTTACATACAGGGCGGCTCTGGAAACACCATATATTTT
clone size: NA
J gene: TRBJ1-3
D gene: NA
V gene: TRBV6-6

CDR3 protein: CASSMRGQDYEQYF
CDR3 DNA: TGTGCCAGTAGTATGAGGGGACAGGACTACGAGCAGTACTTC
clone size: NA
J gene: TRBJ2-7
D gene: TRBD1
V gene: TRBV19

CDR3 protein: CATRLLRSTDTQYF
CDR3 DNA: TGTGCCACAAGATTACTCAGGAGCACAGATACGCAGTATTTT
clone size: NA
J gene: TRBJ2-3
D gene: NA
V gene: TRBV19

CDR3 protein: CASSHVAGGETQYF
CDR3 DNA: TGCGCCAGCAGCCATGTGGCGGGTGGCGAGACCCAGTACTTC
clone size: NA
J gene: TRBJ2-5
D gene: NA
V gene: TRBV4-1

CDR3 protein: CASSVGANTEAFF
CDR3 DNA: TGTGCCAGCAGTGTGGGGGCGAACACTGAAGCTTTCTTT
clone size: NA
J gene: TRBJ1-1
D gene: NA
V gene: TRBV12-3/TRBV12-4

CDR3 protein: CASSEGRGRRGTGELFF
CDR3 DNA: TGTGCCAGCAGTGAAGGAAGGGGGCGCCGAGGCACCGGGGAGCTGTTTTTT
clone size: NA
J gene: TRBJ2-2
D gene: TRBD1
V gene: TRBV2

CDR3 protein: CASSSHATDTQYF
CDR3 DNA: TGCGCCAGCAGCTCCCATGCGACAGATACGCAGTATTTT
clone size: NA
J gene: TRBJ2-3
D gene: NA
V gene: TRBV5-1

CDR3 protein: CASKVTTSTDTQYF
CDR3 DNA: TGTGCCAGTAAGGTTACGACTAGCACAGATACGCAGTATTTT
clone size: NA
J gene: TRBJ2-3
D gene: NA
V gene: TRBV19

CDR3 protein: CASRASKQGAHGYTF
CDR3 DNA: TGTGCCAGCAGAGCAAGCAAACAGGGGGCACATGGCTACACCTTC
clone size: NA
J gene: TRBJ1-2
D gene: TRBD1
V gene: TRBV27

CDR3 protein: CASSLEANSPLHF
CDR3 DNA: TGTGCCAGCAGCTTAGAAGCAAATTCACCCCTCCACTTT
clone size: NA
J gene: TRBJ1-6
D gene: NA
V gene: TRBV7-9

CDR3 protein: CASSWDGRNIQYF
CDR3 DNA: TGTGCCAGCAGTTGGGACGGGAGAAACATTCAGTACTTC
clone size: NA
J gene: TRBJ2-4
D gene: NA
V gene: TRBV6-2/TRBV6-3

CDR3 protein: CASSSPGQTNYGYTF
CDR3 DNA: TGTGCCAGCAGTTCCCCGGGACAGACTAACTATGGCTACACCTTC
clone size: NA
J gene: TRBJ1-2
D gene: TRBD1
V gene: TRBV6-5

CDR3 protein: CAISPASLEKLFF
CDR3 DNA: TGTGCCATCAGCCCTGCCAGTTTGGAAAAACTGTTTTTT
clone size: NA
J gene: TRBJ1-4
D gene: NA
V gene: TRBV10-3

CDR3 protein: CAWRTGGVSTEAFF
CDR3 DNA: TGTGCCTGGAGAACAGGAGGGGTAAGCACTGAAGCTTTCTTT
clone size: few
J gene: TRBJ1-1
D gene: NA
V gene: TRBV30

CDR3 protein: CASSSLKRGLTYNEQFF
CDR3 DNA: TGTGCCAGTAGTTCCCTGAAGAGAGGACTAACTTACAATGAGCAGTTCTTC
clone size: NA
J gene: TRBJ2-1
D gene: NA
V gene: TRBV19

CDR3 protein: CASSGAGGFSGNTIYF
CDR3 DNA: TGTGCCAGCAGCGGCGCAGGGGGCTTCTCTGGAAACACCATATATTTT
clone size: NA
J gene: TRBJ1-3
D gene: TRBD1
V gene: TRBV9

CDR3 protein: CASSLNSGTEAFF
CDR3 DNA: TGCGCCAGCAGCTTGAACAGCGGAACTGAAGCTTTCTTT
clone size: NA
J gene: TRBJ1-1
D gene: NA
V gene: TRBV5-1

CDR3 protein: CASSHRGDRGEAFF
CDR3 DNA: TGCGCCAGCAGCCATCGTGGTGACCGGGGTGAAGCTTTCTTT
clone size: NA
J gene: TRBJ1-1
D gene: NA
V gene: TRBV4-3

CDR3 protein: CASSVQNILNTEAFF
CDR3 DNA: TGTGCCAGCAGCGTTCAGAATATCCTGAACACTGAAGCTTTCTTT
clone size: NA
J gene: TRBJ1-1
D gene: NA
V gene: TRBV7-2

CDR3 protein: CASTLGDRRINEQFF
CDR3 DNA: TGTGCCAGCACCCTCGGGGACAGGAGAATTAATGAGCAGTTCTTC
clone size: NA
J gene: TRBJ2-1
D gene: TRBD1
V gene: TRBV5-4

CDR3 protein: CASSLGQGHTEAFF
CDR3 DNA: TGTGCCAGCAGCCTCGGACAGGGCCACACTGAAGCTTTCTTT
clone size: NA
J gene: TRBJ1-1
D gene: TRBD1
V gene: TRBV7-2